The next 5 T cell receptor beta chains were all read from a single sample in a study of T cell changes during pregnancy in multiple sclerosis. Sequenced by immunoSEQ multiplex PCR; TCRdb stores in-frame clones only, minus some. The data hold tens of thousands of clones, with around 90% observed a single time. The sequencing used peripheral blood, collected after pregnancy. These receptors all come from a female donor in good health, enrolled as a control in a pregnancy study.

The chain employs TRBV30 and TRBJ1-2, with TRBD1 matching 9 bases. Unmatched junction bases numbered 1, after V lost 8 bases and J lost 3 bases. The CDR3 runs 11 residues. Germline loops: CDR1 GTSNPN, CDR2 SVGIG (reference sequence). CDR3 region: CAGDRDYGYTF. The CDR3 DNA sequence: TGTGCCGGGGACAGGGACTATGGCTACACCTTC.

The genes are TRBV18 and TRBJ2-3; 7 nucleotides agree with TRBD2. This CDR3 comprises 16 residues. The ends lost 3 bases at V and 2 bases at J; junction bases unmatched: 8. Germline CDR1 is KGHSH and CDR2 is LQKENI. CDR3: CASSPLSGLLTDTQYF. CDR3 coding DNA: TGTGCCAGCTCACCGCTTTCGGGACTACTCACAGATACGCAGTATTTT.

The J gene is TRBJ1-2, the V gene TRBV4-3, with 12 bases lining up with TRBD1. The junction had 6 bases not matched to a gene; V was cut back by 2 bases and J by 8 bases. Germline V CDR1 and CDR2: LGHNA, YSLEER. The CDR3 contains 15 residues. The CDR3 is CASSQRGQGAGGYTF. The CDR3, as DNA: TGCGCCAGCAGCCAAAGGGGACAGGGGGCGGGAGGCTACACCTTC.

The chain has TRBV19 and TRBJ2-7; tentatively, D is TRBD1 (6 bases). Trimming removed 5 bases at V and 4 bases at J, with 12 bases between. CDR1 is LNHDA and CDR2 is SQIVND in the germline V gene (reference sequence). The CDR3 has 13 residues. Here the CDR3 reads CASSRGQTYEQYF. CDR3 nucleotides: TGTGCCAGTAGTCGTGGACAGACATACGAGCAGTACTTC.

The CDR3 DNA reads as TGTGCCGGAGTAAAGAGGGCTGAAGCTTTCTTT. It specifies CAGVKRAEAFF. The gene calls are TRBV30 and TRBJ1-1; unclear D gene. Germline V gene data show CDR1 as GTSNPN and CDR2 as SVGIG (reference sequence). The CDR3 runs 11 residues. Deletions cut 8 bases from V and 6 bases from J, with 13 bases between.